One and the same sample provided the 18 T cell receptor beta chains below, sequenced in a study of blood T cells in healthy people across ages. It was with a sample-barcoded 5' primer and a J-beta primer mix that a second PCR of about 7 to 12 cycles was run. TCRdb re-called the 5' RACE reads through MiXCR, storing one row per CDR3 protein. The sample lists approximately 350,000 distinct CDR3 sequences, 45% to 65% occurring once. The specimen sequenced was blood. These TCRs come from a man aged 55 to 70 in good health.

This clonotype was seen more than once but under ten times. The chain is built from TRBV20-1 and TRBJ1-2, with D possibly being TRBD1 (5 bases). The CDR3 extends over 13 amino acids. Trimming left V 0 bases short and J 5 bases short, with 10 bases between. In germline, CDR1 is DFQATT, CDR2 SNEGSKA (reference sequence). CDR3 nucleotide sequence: TGCAGTGCTAGAGAGGGGGGGGGTTATGGCTACACCTTC. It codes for CSAREGGGYGYTF.

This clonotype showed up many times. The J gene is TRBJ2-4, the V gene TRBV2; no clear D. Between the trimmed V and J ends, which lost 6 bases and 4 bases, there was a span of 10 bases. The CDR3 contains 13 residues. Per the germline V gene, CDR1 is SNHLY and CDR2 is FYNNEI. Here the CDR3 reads CASRASEKNIQYF. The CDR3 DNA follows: TGTGCCAGCAGGGCTTCCGAAAAAAACATTCAGTACTTC.

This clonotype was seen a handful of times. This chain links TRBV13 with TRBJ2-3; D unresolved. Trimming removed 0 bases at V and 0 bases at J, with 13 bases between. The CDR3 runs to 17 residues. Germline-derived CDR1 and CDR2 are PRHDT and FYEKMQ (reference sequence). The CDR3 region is CASSLGLGRTSTDTQYF. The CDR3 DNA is TGTGCCAGCAGCTTAGGCCTAGGCCGAACGAGCACAGATACGCAGTATTTT. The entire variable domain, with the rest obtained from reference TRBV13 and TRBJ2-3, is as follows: AAGVIQSPRHLIKEKRETATLKCYPIPRHDTVYWYQQGPGQDPQFLISFYEKMQSDKGSIPDRFSAQQFSDYHSELNMSSLELGDSALYFCASSLGLGRTSTDTQYFGPGTRLTVL.

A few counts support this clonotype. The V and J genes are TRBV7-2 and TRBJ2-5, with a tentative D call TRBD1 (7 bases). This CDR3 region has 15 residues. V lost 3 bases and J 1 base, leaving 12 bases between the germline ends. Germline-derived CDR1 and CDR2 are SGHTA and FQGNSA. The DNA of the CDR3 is TGTGCCAGCAGCTTTACCAGGGGGGTCCAAGAGACCCAGTACTTC. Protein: CASSFTRGVQETQYF. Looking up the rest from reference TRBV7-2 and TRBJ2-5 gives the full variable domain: GAGVSQSPSNKVTEKGKDVELRCDPISGHTALYWYRQSLGQGLEFLIYFQGNSAPDKSGLPSDRFSAERTGGSVSTLTIQRTQQEDSAVYLCASSFTRGVQETQYFGPGTRLLVL.

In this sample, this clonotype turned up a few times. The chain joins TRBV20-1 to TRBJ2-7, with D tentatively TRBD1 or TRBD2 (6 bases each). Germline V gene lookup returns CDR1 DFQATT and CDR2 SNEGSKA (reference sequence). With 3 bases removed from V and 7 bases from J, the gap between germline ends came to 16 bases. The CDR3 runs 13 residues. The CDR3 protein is CSASVGGGKEQYF. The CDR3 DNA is TGCAGTGCTAGTGTGGGGGGCGGGAAAGAGCAGTACTTC.

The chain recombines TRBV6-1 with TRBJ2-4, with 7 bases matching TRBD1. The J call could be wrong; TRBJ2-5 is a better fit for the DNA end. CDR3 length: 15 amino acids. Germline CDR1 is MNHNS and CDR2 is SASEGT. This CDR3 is CASSESSTGLETQYF. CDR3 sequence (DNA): TGTGCCAGCAGTGAGTCCTCGACAGGGTTGGAGACCCAGTACTTC.

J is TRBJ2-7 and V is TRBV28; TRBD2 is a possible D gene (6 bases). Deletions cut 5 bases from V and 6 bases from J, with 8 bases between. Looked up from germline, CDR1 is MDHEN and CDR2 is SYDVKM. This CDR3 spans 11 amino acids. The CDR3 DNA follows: TGTGCCAGCAGTGTTAGCGGCGAGCAGTACTTC. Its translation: CASSVSGEQYF.

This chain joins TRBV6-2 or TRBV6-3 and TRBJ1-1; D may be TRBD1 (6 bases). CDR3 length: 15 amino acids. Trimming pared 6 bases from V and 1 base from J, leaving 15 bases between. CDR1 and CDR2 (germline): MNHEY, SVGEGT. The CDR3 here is CASRQTAGANTEAFF. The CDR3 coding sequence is TGTGCCAGCAGACAGACCGCAGGGGCGAACACTGAAGCTTTCTTT.

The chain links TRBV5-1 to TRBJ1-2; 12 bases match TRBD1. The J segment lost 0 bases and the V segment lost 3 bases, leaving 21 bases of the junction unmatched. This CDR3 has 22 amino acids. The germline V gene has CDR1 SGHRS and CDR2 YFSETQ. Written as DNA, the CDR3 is TGCGCCAGCAGCTCCCCCCGAATAGCCCCGGGACAGGGGGCGCAAGCTAACTATGGCTACACCTTC. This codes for CASSSPRIAPGQGAQANYGYTF.

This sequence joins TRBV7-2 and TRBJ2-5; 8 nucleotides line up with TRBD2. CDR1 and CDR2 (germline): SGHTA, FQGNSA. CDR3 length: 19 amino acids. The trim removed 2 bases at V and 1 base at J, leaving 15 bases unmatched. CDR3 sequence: CASSLLGLPGGGSQETQYF. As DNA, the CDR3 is TGTGCCAGCAGCTTATTGGGCCTGCCGGGCGGGGGGTCCCAAGAGACCCAGTACTTC.

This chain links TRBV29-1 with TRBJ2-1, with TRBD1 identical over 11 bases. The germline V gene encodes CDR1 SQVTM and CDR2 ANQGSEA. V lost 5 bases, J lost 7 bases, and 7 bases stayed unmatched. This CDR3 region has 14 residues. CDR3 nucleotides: TGCAGCGTTTCCGGGACAGGGGGGTCAAATGAGCAGTTCTTC. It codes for CSVSGTGGSNEQFF.

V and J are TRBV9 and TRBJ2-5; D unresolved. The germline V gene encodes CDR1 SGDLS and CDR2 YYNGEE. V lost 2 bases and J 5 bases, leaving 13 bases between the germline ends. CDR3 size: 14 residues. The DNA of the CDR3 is TGTGCCAGCAGCGTTTCGCCGGATGGGGAGACCCAGTACTTC. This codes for CASSVSPDGETQYF.

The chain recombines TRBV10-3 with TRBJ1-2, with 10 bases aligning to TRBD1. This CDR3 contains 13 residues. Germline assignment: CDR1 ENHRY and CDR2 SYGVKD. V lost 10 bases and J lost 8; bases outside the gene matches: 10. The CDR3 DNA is TGTGCCAGCGGGACCGGGACAGGGGACGGCTACACCTTC. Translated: CASGTGTGDGYTF.

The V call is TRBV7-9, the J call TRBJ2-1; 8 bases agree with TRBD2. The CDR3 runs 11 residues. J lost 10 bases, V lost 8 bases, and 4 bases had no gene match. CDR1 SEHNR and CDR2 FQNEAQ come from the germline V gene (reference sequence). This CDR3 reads CASGTRYEQFF. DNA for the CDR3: TGTGCCAGCGGGACTAGATACGAGCAGTTCTTC. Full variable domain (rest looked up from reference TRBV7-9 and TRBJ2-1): DTGVSQNPRHKITKRGQNVTFRCDPISEHNRLYWYRQTLGQGPEFLTYFQNEAQLEKSRLLSDRFSAERPKGSFSTLEIQRTEQGDSAMYLCASGTRYEQFFGPGTRLTVL.

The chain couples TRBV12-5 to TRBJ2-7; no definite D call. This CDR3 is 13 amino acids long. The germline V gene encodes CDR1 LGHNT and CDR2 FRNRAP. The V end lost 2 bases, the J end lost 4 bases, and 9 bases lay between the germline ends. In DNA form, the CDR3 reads TGTGCTAGTGGTTTGCCACTAAGTTACGAGCAGTACTTC. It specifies CASGLPLSYEQYF.

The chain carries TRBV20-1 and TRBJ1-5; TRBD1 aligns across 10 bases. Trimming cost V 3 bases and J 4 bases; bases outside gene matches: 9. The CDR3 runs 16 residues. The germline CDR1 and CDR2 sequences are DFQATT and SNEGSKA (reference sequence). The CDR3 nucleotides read TGCAGTGCTAGCTACCCGGGACAGGGGATTAATCAGCCCCAGCATTTT. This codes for CSASYPGQGINQPQHF.

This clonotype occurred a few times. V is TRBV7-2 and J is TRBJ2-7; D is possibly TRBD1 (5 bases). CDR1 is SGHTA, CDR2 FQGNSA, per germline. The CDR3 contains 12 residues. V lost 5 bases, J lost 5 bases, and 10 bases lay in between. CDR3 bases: TGTGCCAGCAGCGCCTCAGGGCACGAGCAGTACTTC. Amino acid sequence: CASSASGHEQYF.

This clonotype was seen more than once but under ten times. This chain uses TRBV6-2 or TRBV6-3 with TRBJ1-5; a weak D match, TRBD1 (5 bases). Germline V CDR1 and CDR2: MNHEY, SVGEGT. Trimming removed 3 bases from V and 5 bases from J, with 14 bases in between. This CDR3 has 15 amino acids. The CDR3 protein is CASSYADTEDQPQHF. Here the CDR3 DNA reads TGTGCCAGCAGTTATGCGGACACCGAGGATCAGCCCCAGCATTTT.